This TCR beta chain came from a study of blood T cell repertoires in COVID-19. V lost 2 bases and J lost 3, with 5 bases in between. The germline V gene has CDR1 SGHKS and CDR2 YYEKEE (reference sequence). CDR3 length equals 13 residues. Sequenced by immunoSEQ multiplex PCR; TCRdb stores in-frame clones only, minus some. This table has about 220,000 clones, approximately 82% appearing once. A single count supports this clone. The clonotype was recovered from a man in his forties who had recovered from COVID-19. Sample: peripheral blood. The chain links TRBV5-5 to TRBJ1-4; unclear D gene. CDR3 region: CASSLQPNEKLFF. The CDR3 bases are TGTGCCAGCAGCTTACAACCTAATGAAAAACTGTTTTTT.